This TCR beta chain was identified in a study of Graves' ophthalmopathy and Graves' hyperthyroidism. Notes on the study in general: In blood, most expanded thyroid clonotypes above 0.001 frequency were also detected. Distinction of ophthalmopathy from stable hyperthyroidism by a 13-signature model reached almost 90% sensitivity and 81.08% specificity.

Moderately to severely active ophthalmopathy under 3 months, CAS at least 3, NOSPECS at least 4. Amplification of the TCR beta CDR3 regions used RNA transcripts (as template). Scientists carried out first-round RT-PCR using HTBI primers and then a second-round multiplex PCR. TCRdb reprocessed the multiplex PCR reads with MiXCR, giving one entry per CDR3 protein. The sample lists 650,000 to 900,000 distinct CDR3 sequences, around 40% occurring once. The CDR3 is made up of 14 amino acids. Germline V gene lookup returns CDR1 SNHLY and CDR2 FYNNEI. Unmatched junction bases numbered 7, after V lost 7 bases and J lost 3 bases. Ten or more counts support this clonotype. Its antigen is undetermined.

Sequencing was performed on peripheral blood. This rearrangement joins TRBV2 to TRBJ2-7, with 9 bases that match TRBD1. This receptor was identified in an adult man with Graves' ophthalmopathy. The CDR3 region is CASNMDRGIYEQYF. CDR3 nucleotides: TGTGCCAGCAACATGGACAGGGGTATCTACGAGCAGTACTTC.